The 32 T cell receptor beta chains in this list originate from one sample, sequenced in a study of cytomegalovirus exposure and HLA in healthy donors. PCR amplification relied on 60 Vbeta primers (plus 13 Jbeta primers). Profiled with immunoSEQ multiplex PCR; TCRdb holds only in-frame clones, not every one. Of approximately 140,000 clones in the sample, 60% to 85% were seen once. Sample: PBMCs. These receptors came from a man in his forties in good health and CMV-seropositive.

As for this clone: One junction end does not reproduce the germline sequence, and a read error may be involved. The chain uses TRBV7-9 and TRBJ2-7, with D uncertain. The CDR3 sequence is 13 residues long. CDR1 and CDR2 (germline): SEHNR, FQNEAQ (reference sequence). The CDR3 coding sequence is TGTTCCAGCAGCTTTCAAGAGACCTACGAGCAGTACTTC. As protein: CSSSFQETYEQYF.

This chain connects TRBV7-9 to TRBJ1-1; 9 bases line up with TRBD1. The CDR3 has 15 residues. With V trimmed by 5 bases and J by 3 bases, 7 bases remained unmatched. CDR1 is SEHNR, CDR2 FQNEAQ, per germline (reference sequence). In DNA form, the CDR3 reads TGTGCCAGCAGCCTAGGACAGGGGATTGACACTGAAGCTTTCTTT. It is translated as CASSLGQGIDTEAFF.

This clone was detected a few times. This chain links TRBV7-2 with TRBJ2-1; 12 bases map to TRBD2. CDR1 is SGHTA, CDR2 FQGNSA, per germline. CDR3 length: 19 amino acids. J gave up 0 bases and V 4 bases, and 10 bases lay outside the gene matches. Here the CDR3 DNA reads TGTGCCAGCAGCTCTTCGTGGACTAGCGGGACTAGCTCCTACAATGAGCAGTTCTTC. It codes for CASSSSWTSGTSSYNEQFF.

In this sample, this clone turned up once. The rearrangement joins TRBV2 to TRBJ1-5; D unclear. From germline, CDR1 is SNHLY and CDR2 FYNNEI. There are 16 residues in the CDR3. The V and J ends lost 4 bases and 4 bases respectively, with 17 bases between them. Here the CDR3 reads CASSGEGGPSNQPQHF. In DNA, the CDR3 is TGTGCCAGCAGTGGGGAGGGAGGCCCCTCTAATCAGCCCCAGCATTTT.

The chain carries TRBV6-1 and TRBJ1-1; D unclear. Trimming shortened V by 11 bases and J by 8 bases, and 18 bases separated the two germline ends. Per the germline V gene, CDR1 is MNHNS and CDR2 is SASEGT. The CDR3 loop spans 12 amino acids. The CDR3: CASAVILPEAFF. CDR3 sequence (DNA): TGTGCCTCTGCAGTGATCTTGCCCGAAGCTTTCTTT.

The V and J genes are TRBV6-6 and TRBJ1-1; a weak D match, TRBD1 (5 bases). The CDR3 is 15 amino acids. Germline values: CDR1 MNHNY, CDR2 SVGAGI (reference sequence). Deletions cut 2 bases from V and 4 bases from J, with 14 bases between. CDR3 DNA sequence: TGTGCCAGCAGTTACGAGGGACTTTCGAGCACTGAAGCTTTCTTT. Protein: CASSYEGLSSTEAFF.

The chain recombines TRBV6-5 with TRBJ2-1, with D possibly matching TRBD2 (6 bases). V was cut by 6 bases and J by 4 bases, with 13 bases left in between. This CDR3 region has 14 residues. The germline V gene encodes CDR1 MNHEY and CDR2 SVGAGI. The chain's CDR3 is CASSIPGLYNEQFF. The CDR3 region has the DNA TGTGCCAGCAGCATCCCGGGACTGTACAATGAGCAGTTCTTC.

The J gene is TRBJ2-1, the V gene TRBV5-1; 11 bases match TRBD2. With V trimmed by 5 bases and J by 3 bases, 1 base remained unmatched. The CDR3 has 14 residues. CDR1 and CDR2 (germline): SGHRS, YFSETQ. CDR3 bases: TGCGCCAGCAGAGGGACTAGCGGCTACAATGAGCAGTTCTTC. Its translation is CASRGTSGYNEQFF.

The genes are TRBV7-8 and TRBJ2-5, with TRBD1 identical over 7 bases. Germline V gene data show CDR1 as SGHVS and CDR2 as FQNEAQ. This CDR3 spans 14 amino acids. The trim removed 0 bases at V and 2 bases at J, leaving 0 bases unmatched. CDR3 region: CASSLATGQETQYF. CDR3 coding DNA: TGTGCCAGCAGCTTAGCGACAGGGCAAGAGACCCAGTACTTC.

The chain joins TRBV18 to TRBJ2-5; TRBD1 is a possible D gene (6 bases). This CDR3 comprises 13 residues. Germline V gene data show CDR1 as KGHSH and CDR2 as LQKENI. The V end lost 3 bases, the J end lost 4 bases, and 9 bases lay between the germline ends. CDR3 sequence (DNA): TGTGCCAGCTCACCCCCGACAGGAGAGACCCAGTACTTC. Protein: CASSPPTGETQYF.

The CDR3 region is CASSVVGGFETQYF. CDR3 sequence (DNA): TGTGCCAGCAGCGTAGTAGGAGGGTTTGAGACCCAGTACTTC. The chain employs TRBV9 and TRBJ2-5, with D possibly TRBD2 on 6 matching bases. The germline V and J ends were trimmed by 0 bases and 5 bases, with 11 bases remaining between them. CDR3 size: 14 residues. The germline V gene encodes CDR1 SGDLS and CDR2 YYNGEE. The variable domain in full, completed from reference TRBV9 and TRBJ2-5, reads DSGVTQTPKHLITATGQRVTLRCSPRSGDLSVYWYQQSLDQGLQFLIQYYNGEERAKGNILERFSAQQFPDLHSELNLSSLELGDSALYFCASSVVGGFETQYFGPGTRLLVL.

The chain combines TRBV7-9 with TRBJ2-1; TRBD2 might be the D (6 bases). With 4 bases removed from V and 5 bases from J, the gap between germline ends came to 15 bases. CDR3 length: 15 amino acids. Germline assignment: CDR1 SEHNR and CDR2 FQNEAQ (reference sequence). The CDR3 is CASSSGSEVHNEQFF. CDR3 sequence (DNA): TGTGCCAGCAGCTCCGGGAGCGAAGTACACAATGAGCAGTTCTTC.

The V call is TRBV4-2, the J call TRBJ1-3, with D hard to call. The V gene lost 0 bases and the J gene lost 0 bases, with 6 bases spanning the gap. Germline CDR1 reads LGHNA; CDR2 reads YNFKEQ. The CDR3 sequence is 15 residues long. The CDR3: CASSQDALSGNTIYF. The CDR3, as DNA: TGTGCCAGCAGCCAAGATGCGCTCTCTGGAAACACCATATATTTT.

The chain recombines TRBV5-1 with TRBJ2-1; perhaps TRBD2 as D (6 bases). The germline V gene has CDR1 SGHRS and CDR2 YFSETQ. CDR3 length: 16 amino acids. V lost 0 bases to trimming and J lost 3 bases, with 13 bases between them. The CDR3 nucleotides are TGCGCCAGCAGCTTGGCCCGGGAGATTGGCTACAATGAGCAGTTCTTC. Translation: CASSLAREIGYNEQFF.

This clone was seen only a few times. The V and J genes are TRBV2 and TRBJ1-5; TRBD1 matches at 8 bases. The CDR3 is made up of 15 amino acids. V gave up 7 bases and J gave up 9 bases; unmatched junction bases: 14. Germline CDR1 SNHLY, CDR2 FYNNEI. The CDR3 sequence is CASTDGQGGNLPQHF. The DNA of the CDR3 is TGTGCCAGCACAGATGGACAGGGAGGAAATTTGCCCCAGCATTTT. Full variable domain (outside the CDR3, taken from reference TRBV2 and TRBJ1-5): EPEVTQTPSHQVTQMGQEVILRCVPISNHLYFYWYRQILGQKVEFLVSFYNNEISEKSEIFDDQFSVERPDGSNFTLKIRSTKLEDSAMYFCASTDGQGGNLPQHFGDGTRLSIL.

V usage is TRBV7-2 and J usage is TRBJ2-1, with 12 positions matching TRBD2. Germline V gives CDR1 SGHTA, CDR2 FQGNSA. After removal of 5 bases from V and 9 bases from J, the junction contained 11 bases not matched to a gene. The CDR3 is 16 amino acids. The chain's CDR3 is CASSRGGTSGFVEQFF. CDR3 DNA: TGTGCCAGCAGCCGAGGCGGGACTAGCGGGTTTGTTGAGCAGTTCTTC.

The chain employs TRBV9 and TRBJ2-3; D is ambiguous. Germline V gene lookup returns CDR1 SGDLS and CDR2 YYNGEE. V was trimmed by 0 bases and J by 0 bases, leaving 11 bases between them. This CDR3 region has 16 residues. The DNA of the CDR3 is TGTGCCAGCAGCGTAGGCCCCCCTCTAAGCACAGATACGCAGTATTTT. Protein product: CASSVGPPLSTDTQYF.

The CDR3 spells CASSRLVGETQYF. DNA of the CDR3: TGCGCCAGCAGCCGACTAGTGGGGGAGACCCAGTACTTC. The chain uses TRBV4-1 and TRBJ2-5; D may be TRBD2 (6 bases). This CDR3 is built from 13 residues. Trimming pared 4 bases from V and 5 bases from J, leaving 11 bases between. Germline CDR1 reads MGHRA; CDR2 reads YSYEKL.

The rearrangement joins TRBV5-1 to TRBJ2-3; 13 nucleotides agree with TRBD2. The V and J ends lost 2 bases and 5 bases, in that order; junction bases with no gene match: 5. The CDR3 is 16 residues long. CDR1 and CDR2 from the germline V gene are SGHRS and YFSETQ. For the CDR3, the DNA is TGCGCCAGCAGCTTAAGGGGACTAGCGGGAAGAGATACGCAGTATTTT. Translation: CASSLRGLAGRDTQYF.

This clone was seen a handful of times. The gene calls are TRBV21-1 and TRBJ2-7; the table assigns TRBD2, which was not confirmed against the DNA. TRBV21-1 is classified as a pseudogene. The CDR3 consists of 13 residues. The CDR3 loop is CASSKGSSYEQYF. The DNA for the CDR3 is TGTGCCAGCAGCAAAGGGAGTAGTTACGAGCAGTACTTC.

The rearrangement uses TRBV5-1 and TRBJ2-3; D not resolved. Trimming stripped 5 bases from V and 0 bases from J, with 7 bases between. CDR3 length: 13 amino acids. Germline V lookup: CDR1 SGHRS, CDR2 YFSETQ. The CDR3: CASRDTSTDTQYF. CDR3 sequence (DNA): TGCGCCAGCAGAGACACTAGCACAGATACGCAGTATTTT.

There are a few counts of this clone. The chain uses TRBV6-7 and TRBJ2-3; 7 bases line up with TRBD1. TRBV6-7 is an open reading frame whose function is uncertain. The CDR3 spans 16 residues. V shed 10 bases and J 2 bases; nucleotides not matched to a gene: 15. CDR3 nucleotides: TGTGCCAACCGCAGCGGAGAGGGACAGATCACAGATACGCAGTATTTT. It specifies CANRSGEGQITDTQYF.

This clone was detected only once. The chain is built from TRBV23-1 and TRBJ1-1; tentatively, D is TRBD1 (6 bases). TRBV23-1 is labeled an ORF, and its function is uncertain. The ends were cut back, 4 bases at V and 1 base at J, with 22 bases in the middle. The CDR3 loop spans 18 amino acids. This CDR3 is CASSPPSPEDSENTEAFF. The CDR3 DNA sequence: TGCGCCAGCAGTCCTCCCTCACCCGAGGACAGTGAGAACACTGAAGCTTTCTTT.

This chain joins TRBV30 and TRBJ2-7; TRBD2 agrees at 14 bases. Germline CDR1 is GTSNPN and CDR2 is SVGIG (reference sequence). The CDR3 is made up of 17 amino acids. V lost 1 base, J lost 2 bases, and 7 bases stayed unmatched. The CDR3 region is CAWSEGTSGRPTYEQYF. CDR3 DNA sequence: TGTGCCTGGAGTGAAGGGACTAGCGGGAGACCCACCTACGAGCAGTACTTC. Looking up the rest from reference TRBV30 and TRBJ2-7 gives the full variable domain: SQTIHQWPATLVQPVGSPLSLECTVEGTSNPNLYWYRQAAGRGLQLLFYSVGIGQISSEVPQNLSASRPQDRQFILSSKKLLLSDSGFYLCAWSEGTSGRPTYEQYFGPGTRLTVT.

V is TRBV23-1 and J is TRBJ2-7; TRBD2 aligns across 13 bases. TRBV23-1 is an ORF for which the function is uncertain. The CDR3 contains 18 residues. Trimming took 1 base from V and 0 from J; bases not matched to a gene: 6. The CDR3: CASSQFTRTSGSSYEQYF. The CDR3 region has the DNA TGCGCCAGCAGTCAATTCACCCGGACTAGCGGGAGCTCCTACGAGCAGTACTTC.

The genes are TRBV2 and TRBJ2-2, with a possible D match to TRBD2 (5 bases). The CDR3 runs 15 residues. V lost 4 bases to trimming and J lost 0 bases, with 9 bases between them. Germline lookup yields CDR1 SNHLY and CDR2 FYNNEI. This chain's CDR3 is CASSGGNANTGELFF. The CDR3 nucleotides are TGTGCCAGCAGTGGAGGGAACGCGAACACCGGGGAGCTGTTTTTT.

This clone was counted between two and nine times. The gene calls are TRBV29-1 and TRBJ2-3; 8 bases map to TRBD2. This CDR3 is built from 17 residues. CDR1 is SQVTM, CDR2 ANQGSEA, per germline. The trim removed 1 base at V and 0 bases at J, leaving 9 bases unmatched. In DNA, the CDR3 is TGCAGCGTTGAAGGTATAGCGGGGCTTCCTAGCACAGATACGCAGTATTTT. This gives the protein CSVEGIAGLPSTDTQYF.

This clone was detected only once. This chain uses TRBV29-1 with TRBJ2-2, with 9 bases matching TRBD1. The CDR3 runs to 15 residues. The J segment lost 7 bases and the V segment lost 7 bases, leaving 13 bases of the junction unmatched. Looked up from germline, CDR1 is SQVTM and CDR2 is ANQGSEA. In DNA form, the CDR3 reads TGCAGCGCACAGCGGGACAGGGTAGCGATCGGGGAGCTGTTTTTT. This encodes CSAQRDRVAIGELFF.

In this sample, this clone turned up a few times. This chain uses TRBV18 with TRBJ2-7, with 12 bases identical to TRBD2. The CDR3 consists of 15 residues. The germline V gene has CDR1 KGHSH and CDR2 LQKENI. V dropped 6 bases and J dropped 3; count of bases not matched to a gene: 6. CDR3 sequence reads: CASSARTSGVYEQYF. CDR3 bases: TGTGCCAGCTCGGCGAGGACTAGCGGGGTCTACGAGCAGTACTTC.

This chain links TRBV4-2 with TRBJ2-1; tentative D call: TRBD1 (5 bases). From germline, CDR1 is LGHNA and CDR2 YNFKEQ. This CDR3 spans 17 amino acids. V gave up 1 base and J gave up 4 bases, with 17 bases separating them. The CDR3 bases are TGTGCCAGCAGCCAAGCACCCCTCGACAGTAATTACAATGAGCAGTTCTTC. Translation gives CASSQAPLDSNYNEQFF.

The chain uses TRBV7-8 and TRBJ2-1; tentatively, D is TRBD2 (6 bases). The CDR3 length is 16 residues. Germline CDR1 and CDR2: SGHVS and FQNEAQ. Trimming shortened V by 1 base and J by 3 bases, and 13 bases separated the two germline ends. CDR3 residues: CASSLVLRGVYNEQFF. CDR3 DNA sequence: TGTGCCAGCAGCTTAGTCTTGCGGGGCGTCTACAATGAGCAGTTCTTC.

V gene TRBV30 combines with J gene TRBJ2-7; D possibly corresponds to TRBD2 (6 bases). CDR1 is GTSNPN, CDR2 SVGIG, per germline (reference sequence). V lost 4 bases to trimming and J lost 1 base, with 8 bases between them. The CDR3 has 12 residues. In DNA form, the CDR3 reads TGTGCCTGGAACGGGAGATCCTACGAGCAGTACTTC. Translating gives CAWNGRSYEQYF. The variable domain in full, with the rest retrieved from reference TRBV30 and TRBJ2-7, is SQTIHQWPATLVQPVGSPLSLECTVEGTSNPNLYWYRQAAGRGLQLLFYSVGIGQISSEVPQNLSASRPQDRQFILSSKKLLLSDSGFYLCAWNGRSYEQYFGPGTRLTVT.